The 27 T cell receptor beta chains listed next were all sequenced from one sample in a study of shared clonotypes between healthy human individuals. Assay: immunoSEQ multiplex PCR; the TCRdb copy retains only in-frame clones and omits some. The repertoire holds 950,000 to 1,100,000 clones, around 78% seen once, with roughly 0.55% in the top ten. The sequenced sample was memory CD4+ T cells from PBMCs. Subset: CD45RA-negative fraction. These receptors originate from a man aged 18 to 29 in good health. Some clones in this sample may be carry-over from other donors' samples.

The chain couples TRBV5-1 to TRBJ1-2; D is undetermined. V was clipped by 5 bases and J by 7 bases, with 21 bases between them. Looked up from germline, CDR1 is SGHRS and CDR2 is YFSETQ. The CDR3 sequence is 15 residues long. Here the CDR3 reads CASSPDRGNLLGYTF. The CDR3 region has the DNA TGCGCCAGCAGTCCCGACCGCGGCAACCTCCTTGGCTACACCTTC.

The chain combines TRBV10-3 with TRBJ2-1; 10 bases line up with TRBD2. V trimming: 0 bases; J trimming: 3 bases; junction bases outside the gene matches: 11. CDR3 length: 19 residues. Germline V gives CDR1 ENHRY, CDR2 SYGVKD. CDR3 sequence reads: CAISESWASGSNDYNEQFF. The CDR3 DNA follows: TGTGCCATCAGTGAGTCGTGGGCTAGCGGGAGTAATGACTACAATGAGCAGTTCTTC.

The chain combines TRBV28 with TRBJ1-4; weak D call: TRBD1 (5 bases). V was clipped by 6 bases and J by 5 bases, with 19 bases between them. CDR3 length equals 16 residues. The V gene's germline CDR1 is MDHEN and CDR2 SYDVKM. This CDR3 reads CASRSLPGRGNEKLFF. Here the CDR3 DNA reads TGTGCCAGCAGATCGTTACCGGGACGGGGGAATGAAAAACTGTTTTTT.

This chain connects TRBV4-1 to TRBJ2-3; no clear D gene. The CDR3 length is 15 residues. The germline CDR1 and CDR2 sequences are MGHRA and YSYEKL. The V end was cut by 0 bases, the J end by 4 bases, with 11 bases between. CDR3 sequence: CASSQEVRRPDTQYF. DNA of the CDR3: TGCGCCAGCAGCCAAGAAGTGCGTCGTCCAGATACGCAGTATTTT.

This clone appeared a few times. The rearrangement links TRBV5-4 to TRBJ2-7; 7 bases match TRBD1. After removal of 2 bases from V and 2 bases from J, the junction contained 7 bases not matched to a gene. The CDR3 runs to 15 residues. Germline loops: CDR1 SGHNT, CDR2 YYREEE (reference sequence). The CDR3 region has the DNA TGTGCCAGCAGCTTTTCCCAGGGGGTAACCTACGAGCAGTACTTC. Residues: CASSFSQGVTYEQYF.

The rearrangement joins TRBV28 to TRBJ2-1; D unresolved. This CDR3 has 13 residues. V was trimmed by 5 bases and J by 7 bases, leaving 12 bases between them. CDR1 is MDHEN, CDR2 SYDVKM, per germline. DNA for the CDR3: TGTGCCAGCAGTCCCCCGGCCCTAAATGAGCAGTTCTTC. The encoded protein is CASSPPALNEQFF.

This rearrangement joins TRBV19 to TRBJ2-2, with 13 bases that match TRBD2. Germline lookup yields CDR1 LNHDA and CDR2 SQIVND (reference sequence). This CDR3 contains 18 residues. The V gene end was trimmed by 3 bases and the J gene end by 9 bases; junction bases not matched to a gene: 13. CDR3 loop: CASSIPLAGGPGSRELFF. In DNA form, the CDR3 reads TGTGCCAGTAGTATCCCACTAGCGGGAGGGCCAGGGTCCCGGGAGCTGTTTTTT.

This chain connects TRBV28 to TRBJ1-5, with D maybe TRBD1 (5 bases). Trimming stripped 10 bases from V and 3 bases from J, with 13 bases between. The CDR3 is 13 residues long. The V gene's germline CDR1 is MDHEN and CDR2 SYDVKM. CDR3 amino acids: CAIQGANNQPQHF. Here the CDR3 DNA reads TGTGCCATCCAAGGGGCGAACAATCAGCCCCAGCATTTT.

The chain joins TRBV7-6 to TRBJ2-6, with D unclear. The germline V gene encodes CDR1 SGHVS and CDR2 FNYEAQ. CDR3 length: 15 residues. The V and J ends lost 2 bases and 2 bases respectively, with 7 bases between them. CDR3 sequence reads: CASSLLQAGANVLTF. The CDR3 region has the DNA TGTGCCAGCAGCTTACTCCAAGCTGGGGCCAACGTCCTGACTTTC.

The chain combines TRBV11-2 with TRBJ2-7; TRBD2 aligns across 7 bases. Germline CDR1 is SGHAT and CDR2 is FQNNGV. Germline trimming cut 4 bases from V and 6 bases from J; bases unmatched to any gene: 9. CDR3 size: 14 residues. CDR3 nucleotide sequence: TGTGCCAGCAGCTCCAGGGAGGGGCGGGTCGAGCAGTACTTC. Translation gives CASSSREGRVEQYF.

The chain carries TRBV4-1 and TRBJ1-5; D ambiguous. V lost 1 base, J lost 6 bases, and 13 bases lay in between. Germline CDR1 reads MGHRA; CDR2 reads YSYEKL. The CDR3 totals 15 residues. Here the CDR3 DNA reads TGCGCCAGCAGCCAAGGGTCCGGGTGGGGTCAGCCCCAGCATTTT. This translates into CASSQGSGWGQPQHF.

J is TRBJ2-2 and V is TRBV5-1; the match to TRBD2 covers 11 bases. CDR3 length: 18 residues. Germline CDR1 reads SGHRS; CDR2 reads YFSETQ. Unmatched junction bases numbered 11, after V lost 3 bases and J lost 4 bases. CDR3 nucleotides: TGCGCCAGCAGCTCGACATGGGGACTAGCGGATTCCACCGGGGAGCTGTTTTTT. Its translation is CASSSTWGLADSTGELFF.

V gene TRBV7-2 combines with J gene TRBJ2-7; no clear D. The germline CDR1 and CDR2 sequences are SGHTA and FQGNSA. The CDR3 spans 13 residues. Deletions cut 1 base from V and 2 bases from J, with 6 bases between. The CDR3: CASSLVQPYEQYF. The CDR3, as DNA: TGTGCCAGCAGCTTAGTTCAGCCCTACGAGCAGTACTTC.

The V gene is TRBV28, the J gene TRBJ1-4, with 9 positions matching TRBD1. V shed 7 bases and J 3 bases; nucleotides not matched to a gene: 9. The V gene's germline CDR1 is MDHEN and CDR2 SYDVKM. This CDR3 comprises 16 residues. CDR3: CASKGYRGRPNEKLFF. The CDR3 nucleotides are TGTGCCAGCAAAGGGTACAGGGGGCGACCTAATGAAAAACTGTTTTTT.

The genes are TRBV30 and TRBJ1-2, with a tentative D call TRBD1 (5 bases). The CDR3 is made up of 13 amino acids. CDR1 GTSNPN and CDR2 SVGIG come from the germline V gene (reference sequence). V lost 5 bases and J lost 6, with 16 bases in between. CDR3 DNA sequence: TGTGCCTGGCCCAAATGGGGGTACCATGGCTACACCTTC. Its protein is CAWPKWGYHGYTF.

The chain uses TRBV5-1 and TRBJ2-3; 8 bases agree with TRBD2. The CDR3 runs to 15 residues. Looked up from germline, CDR1 is SGHRS and CDR2 is YFSETQ. The V segment lost 5 bases and the J segment 5 bases; nucleotides outside the gene matches: 10. The CDR3 region has the DNA TGCGCCAGCAGTTCTACCCCTAGCGGGCGAGATACGCAGTATTTT. This encodes CASSSTPSGRDTQYF.

The CDR3 DNA is TGTGCCTGGGAGGGGACTAGCATGCACGAGCAGTACTTC. Protein product: CAWEGTSMHEQYF. J is TRBJ2-7 and V is TRBV30, with 9 bases lining up with TRBD2. J was trimmed by 5 bases and V by 5 bases; bases with no gene match: 7. The CDR3 is 13 residues long. CDR1 and CDR2 (germline): GTSNPN, SVGIG (reference sequence).

V is TRBV19 and J is TRBJ1-3; no definite D call. Trimming cost V 4 bases and J 4 bases, with 14 bases left between them. In germline, CDR1 is LNHDA, CDR2 SQIVND (reference sequence). This CDR3 is built from 15 residues. This chain's CDR3 is CASSTGSFSGNTIYF. CDR3 sequence (DNA): TGTGCCAGTAGTACCGGATCCTTCTCGGGAAACACCATATATTTT.

The chain links TRBV18 to TRBJ1-1, with a possible D match to TRBD1 (5 bases). CDR1 is KGHSH, CDR2 LQKENI, per germline. The CDR3 extends over 14 amino acids. Trimming took 3 bases from V and 2 from J, leaving 10 bases between them. CDR3 in DNA: TGTGCCAGCTCACCCCGGGACCCCAACACTGAAGCTTTCTTT. It encodes CASSPRDPNTEAFF. The whole variable domain, filled in from reference TRBV18 and TRBJ1-1, reads NAGVMQNPRHLVRRRGQEARLRCSPMKGHSHVYWYRQLPEEGLKFMVYLQKENIIDESGMPKERFSAEFPKEGPSILRIQQVVRGDSAAYFCASSPRDPNTEAFFGQGTRLTVV.

This clone was seen a few times. CDR3: CASSLAGQGLSQLNTEAFF. CDR3 DNA sequence: TGCGCCAGCAGCTTGGCCGGACAGGGATTGTCGCAGTTGAACACTGAAGCTTTCTTT. The V gene is TRBV5-1, the J gene TRBJ1-1, with TRBD1 matching over 8 bases. Germline CDR1 is SGHRS and CDR2 is YFSETQ. With 0 bases clipped from V and 0 bases from J, the junction kept 13 bases outside the gene matches. The CDR3 contains 19 residues.

This chain joins TRBV7-3 and TRBJ2-7; D not certain. Germline CDR1 SGHTA, CDR2 FQGTGA. This CDR3 spans 13 amino acids. Trimming removed 2 bases at V and 6 bases at J, with 11 bases between. This CDR3 reads CASSLGQNSEQYF. DNA of the CDR3: TGTGCCAGCAGCTTAGGGCAGAACAGCGAGCAGTACTTC. The variable domain in full, with the rest retrieved from reference TRBV7-3 and TRBJ2-7, is GAGVSQTPSNKVTEKGKYVELRCDPISGHTALYWYRQSLGQGPEFLIYFQGTGAADDSGLPNDRFFAVRPEGSVSTLKIQRTERGDSAVYLCASSLGQNSEQYFGPGTRLTVT.

This chain joins TRBV19 and TRBJ2-5; 9 bases line up with TRBD1. Germline assignment: CDR1 LNHDA and CDR2 SQIVND (reference sequence). V lost 8 bases, J lost 2 bases, and 15 bases stayed unmatched. The CDR3 is 17 residues long. The DNA of the CDR3 is TGTGCCAGTGGAAGGACCTCCGGGACAGGGCGTCAAGAGACCCAGTACTTC. It is translated as CASGRTSGTGRQETQYF.

This chain links TRBV6-5 with TRBJ2-3; D tentatively fits TRBD1 or TRBD2 (5 bases each). The ends were cut back, 6 bases at V and 5 bases at J, with 12 bases in the middle. CDR1 and CDR2 (germline): MNHEY, SVGAGI. The CDR3 contains 13 residues. The CDR3 region is CASRDGAEDTQYF. CDR3 bases: TGTGCCAGCAGGGACGGGGCGGAAGATACGCAGTATTTT.

This chain joins TRBV10-3 and TRBJ2-1; 7 bases match TRBD1. Germline-derived CDR1 and CDR2 are ENHRY and SYGVKD. Trimming cost V 2 bases and J 8 bases; bases outside gene matches: 9. The CDR3 contains 15 residues. CDR3 nucleotides: TGTGCCATCAGTGAGAAGGGGGCACCTTGGTATGAGCAGTTCTTC. This encodes CAISEKGAPWYEQFF.

V is TRBV29-1 and J is TRBJ2-1; D remains ambiguous. V dropped 3 bases and J dropped 4 bases, with 7 bases sitting between them. This CDR3 region has 12 residues. The germline CDR1 and CDR2 sequences are SQVTM and ANQGSEA. The CDR3 DNA is TGCAGCGTTGATTCTGGATACAATGAGCAGTTCTTC. This gives the protein CSVDSGYNEQFF.

V and J are TRBV9 and TRBJ2-2; tentatively, D is TRBD2 (6 bases). Germline V gene sequence: CDR1 SGDLS, CDR2 YYNGEE. V shed 4 bases and J shed 2 bases, with 18 bases lying between them. The CDR3 contains 17 residues. CDR3 residues: CASSRGTGRTNTGELFF. In DNA, the CDR3 is TGTGCCAGCAGCCGGGGGACGGGGAGGACAAACACCGGGGAGCTGTTTTTT.

The chain links TRBV5-1 to TRBJ2-5, with TRBD2 matching over 13 bases. The CDR3 has 16 amino acids. Germline V CDR1 and CDR2: SGHRS, YFSETQ. V dropped 3 bases and J dropped 4; count of bases not matched to a gene: 6. CDR3 amino acids: CASSSGLAGVIETQYF. The CDR3 DNA reads as TGCGCCAGCAGCTCCGGACTAGCGGGAGTAATAGAGACCCAGTACTTC.